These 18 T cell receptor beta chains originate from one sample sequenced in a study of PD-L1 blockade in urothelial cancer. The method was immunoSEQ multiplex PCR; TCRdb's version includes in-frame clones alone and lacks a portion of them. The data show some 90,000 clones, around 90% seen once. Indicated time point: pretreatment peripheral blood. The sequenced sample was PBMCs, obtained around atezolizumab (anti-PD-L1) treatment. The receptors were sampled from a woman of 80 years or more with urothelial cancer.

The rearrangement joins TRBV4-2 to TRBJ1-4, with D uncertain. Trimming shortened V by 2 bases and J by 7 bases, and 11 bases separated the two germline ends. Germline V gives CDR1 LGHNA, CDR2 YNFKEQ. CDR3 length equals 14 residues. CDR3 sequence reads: CASSQPIDIEKLFF. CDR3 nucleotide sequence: TGTGCCAGCAGCCAACCCATTGACATTGAAAAACTGTTTTTT.

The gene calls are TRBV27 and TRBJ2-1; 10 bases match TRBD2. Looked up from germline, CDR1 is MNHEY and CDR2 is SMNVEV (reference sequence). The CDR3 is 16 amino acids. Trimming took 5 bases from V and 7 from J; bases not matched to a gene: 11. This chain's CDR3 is CASSLGLAERGNEQFF. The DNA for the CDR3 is TGTGCCAGCAGTCTTGGACTAGCGGAGAGGGGAAATGAGCAGTTCTTC.

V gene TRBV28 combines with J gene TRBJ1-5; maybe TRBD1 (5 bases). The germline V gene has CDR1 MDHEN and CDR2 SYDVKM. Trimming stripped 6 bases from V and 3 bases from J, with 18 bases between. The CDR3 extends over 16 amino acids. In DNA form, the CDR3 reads TGTGCCAGCAGCCCGGGGGGGGGTGGGCCCAATCAGCCCCAGCATTTT. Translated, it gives CASSPGGGGPNQPQHF.

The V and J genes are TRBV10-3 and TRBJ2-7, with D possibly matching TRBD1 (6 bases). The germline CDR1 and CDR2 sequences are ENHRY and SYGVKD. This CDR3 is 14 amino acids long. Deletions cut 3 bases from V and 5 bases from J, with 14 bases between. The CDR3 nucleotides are TGTGCCATCAGTGAAATAGGCAGGGGAGACGAGCAGTACTTC. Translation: CAISEIGRGDEQYF.

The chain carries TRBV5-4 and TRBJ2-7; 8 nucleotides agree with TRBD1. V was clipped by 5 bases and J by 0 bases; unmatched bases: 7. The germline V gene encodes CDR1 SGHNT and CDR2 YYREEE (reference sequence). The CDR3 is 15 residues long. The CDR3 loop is CASSSRDRNSYEQYF. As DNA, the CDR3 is TGTGCCAGCAGTTCCCGGGACAGGAACTCCTACGAGCAGTACTTC. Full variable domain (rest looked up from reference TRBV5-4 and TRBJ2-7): ETGVTQSPTHLIKTRGQQVTLRCSSQSGHNTVSWYQQALGQGPQFIFQYYREEENGRGNFPPRFSGLQFPNYSSELNVNALELDDSALYLCASSSRDRNSYEQYFGPGTRLTVT.

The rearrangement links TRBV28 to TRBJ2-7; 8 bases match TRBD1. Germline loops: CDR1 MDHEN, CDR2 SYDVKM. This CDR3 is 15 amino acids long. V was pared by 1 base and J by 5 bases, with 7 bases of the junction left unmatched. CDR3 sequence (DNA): TGTGCCAGCAGTTTATCTGGACAGGGATTTGACGAGCAGTACTTC. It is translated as CASSLSGQGFDEQYF.

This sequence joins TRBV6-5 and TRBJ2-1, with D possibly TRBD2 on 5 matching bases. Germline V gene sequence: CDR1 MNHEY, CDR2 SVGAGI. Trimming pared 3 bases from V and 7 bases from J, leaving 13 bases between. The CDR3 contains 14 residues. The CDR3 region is CASSYWGVSNEQFF. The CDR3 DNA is TGTGCCAGCAGTTATTGGGGAGTATCTAATGAGCAGTTCTTC.

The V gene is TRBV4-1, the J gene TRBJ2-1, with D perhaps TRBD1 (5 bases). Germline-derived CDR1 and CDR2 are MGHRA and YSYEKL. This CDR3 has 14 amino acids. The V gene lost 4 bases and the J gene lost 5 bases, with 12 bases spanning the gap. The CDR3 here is CASSRQRRDNEQFF. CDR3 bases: TGCGCCAGCAGCCGACAGAGACGGGACAATGAGCAGTTCTTC.

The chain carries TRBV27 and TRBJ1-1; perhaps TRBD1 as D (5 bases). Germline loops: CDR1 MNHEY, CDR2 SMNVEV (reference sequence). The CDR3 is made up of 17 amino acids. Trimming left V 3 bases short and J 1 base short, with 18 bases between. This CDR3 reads CASSFSGGLTRNTEAFF. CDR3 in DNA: TGTGCCAGCAGTTTTTCCGGGGGTCTTACAAGGAACACTGAAGCTTTCTTT.

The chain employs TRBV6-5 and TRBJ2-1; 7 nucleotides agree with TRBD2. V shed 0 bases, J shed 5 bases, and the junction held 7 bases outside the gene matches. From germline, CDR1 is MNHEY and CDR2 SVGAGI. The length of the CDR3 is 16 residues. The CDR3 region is CASSYSMAGVNNEQFF. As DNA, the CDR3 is TGTGCCAGCAGTTACTCGATGGCGGGGGTCAACAATGAGCAGTTCTTC.

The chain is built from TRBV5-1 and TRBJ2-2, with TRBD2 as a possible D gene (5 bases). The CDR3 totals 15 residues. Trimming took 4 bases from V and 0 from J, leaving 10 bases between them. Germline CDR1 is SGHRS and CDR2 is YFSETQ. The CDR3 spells CASSTDGTNTGELFF. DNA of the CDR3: TGCGCCAGCAGCACGGACGGGACGAACACCGGGGAGCTGTTTTTT.

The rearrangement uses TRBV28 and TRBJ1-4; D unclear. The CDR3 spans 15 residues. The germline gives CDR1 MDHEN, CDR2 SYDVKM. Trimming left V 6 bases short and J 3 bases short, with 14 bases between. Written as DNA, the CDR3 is TGTGCCAGCAGCAATTTAGTCGGGGCTAATGAAAAACTGTTTTTT. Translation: CASSNLVGANEKLFF.

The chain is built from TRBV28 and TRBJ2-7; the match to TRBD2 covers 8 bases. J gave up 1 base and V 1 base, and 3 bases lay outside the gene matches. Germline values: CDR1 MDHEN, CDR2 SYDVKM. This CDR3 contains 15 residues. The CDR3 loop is CASSLSGGKSYEQYF. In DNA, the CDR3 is TGTGCCAGCAGTTTATCGGGGGGGAAATCCTACGAGCAGTACTTC.

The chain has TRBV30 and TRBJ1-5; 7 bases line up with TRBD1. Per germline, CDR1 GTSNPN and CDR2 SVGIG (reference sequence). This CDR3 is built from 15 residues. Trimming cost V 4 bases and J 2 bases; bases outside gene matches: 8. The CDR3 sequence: CAWTQGTAGNQPQHF. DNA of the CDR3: TGTGCCTGGACCCAGGGGACAGCGGGCAATCAGCCCCAGCATTTT.

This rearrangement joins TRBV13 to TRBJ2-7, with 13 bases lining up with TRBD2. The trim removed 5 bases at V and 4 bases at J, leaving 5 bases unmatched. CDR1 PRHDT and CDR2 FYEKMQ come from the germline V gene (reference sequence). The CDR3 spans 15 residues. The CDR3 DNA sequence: TGTGCCAGCAGCCCACTGGGACTAGCGGGGTACGAGCAGTACTTC. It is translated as CASSPLGLAGYEQYF.

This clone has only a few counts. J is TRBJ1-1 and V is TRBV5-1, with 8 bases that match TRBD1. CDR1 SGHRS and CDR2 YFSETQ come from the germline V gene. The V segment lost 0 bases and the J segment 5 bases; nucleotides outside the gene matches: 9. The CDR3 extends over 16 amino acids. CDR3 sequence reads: CASSLVAVTGVTEAFF. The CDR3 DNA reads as TGCGCCAGCAGCTTGGTGGCCGTGACAGGGGTTACTGAAGCTTTCTTT.

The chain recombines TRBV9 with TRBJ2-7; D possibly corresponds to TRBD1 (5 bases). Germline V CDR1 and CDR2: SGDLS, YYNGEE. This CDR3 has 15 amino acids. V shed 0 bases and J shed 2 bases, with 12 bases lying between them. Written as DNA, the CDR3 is TGTGCCAGCAGCGTAGCTCAGGGTTGGGCCTACGAGCAGTACTTC. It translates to CASSVAQGWAYEQYF. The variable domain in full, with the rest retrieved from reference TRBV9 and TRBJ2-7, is DSGVTQTPKHLITATGQRVTLRCSPRSGDLSVYWYQQSLDQGLQFLIQYYNGEERAKGNILERFSAQQFPDLHSELNLSSLELGDSALYFCASSVAQGWAYEQYFGPGTRLTVT.

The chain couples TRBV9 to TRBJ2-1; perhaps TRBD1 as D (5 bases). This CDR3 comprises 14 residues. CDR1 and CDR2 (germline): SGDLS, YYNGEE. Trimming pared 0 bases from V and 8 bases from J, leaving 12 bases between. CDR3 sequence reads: CASSVVWKGDEQFF. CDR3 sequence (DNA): TGTGCCAGCAGCGTAGTTTGGAAAGGGGATGAGCAGTTCTTC.